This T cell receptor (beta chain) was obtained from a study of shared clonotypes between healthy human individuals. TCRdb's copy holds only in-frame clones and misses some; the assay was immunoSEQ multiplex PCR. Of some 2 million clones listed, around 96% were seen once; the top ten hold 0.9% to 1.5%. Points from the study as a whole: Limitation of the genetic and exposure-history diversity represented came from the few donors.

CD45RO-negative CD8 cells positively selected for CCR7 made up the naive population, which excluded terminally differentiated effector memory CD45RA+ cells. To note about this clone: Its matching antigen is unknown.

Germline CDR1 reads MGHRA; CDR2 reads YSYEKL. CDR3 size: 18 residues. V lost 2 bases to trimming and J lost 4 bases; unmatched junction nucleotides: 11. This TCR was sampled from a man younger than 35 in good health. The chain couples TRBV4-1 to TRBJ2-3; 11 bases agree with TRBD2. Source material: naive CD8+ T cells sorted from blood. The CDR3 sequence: CASSQSDSGRAYSDTQYF. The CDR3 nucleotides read TGCGCCAGCAGCCAAAGCGATAGCGGGAGGGCCTATTCAGATACGCAGTATTTT.